This T cell receptor beta chain was captured by sequencing in a study of blood T cell repertoires in COVID-19. Germline V gives CDR1 SGHAT, CDR2 FQNNGV. CDR3 length: 16 residues. The V and J ends lost 5 bases and 2 bases, in that order; junction bases with no gene match: 9. This clone has just one count. The repertoire was sequenced with immunoSEQ multiplex PCR; TCRdb's copy has only in-frame clones and lacks some. The sample lists roughly 200,000 clones, approximately 91% occurring once. The receptor's source is a man between 18 and 29 years old with active or convalescent COVID-19. This rearrangement joins TRBV11-2 to TRBJ2-3; TRBD2 agrees at 8 bases. What was sequenced was peripheral blood. This chain's CDR3 is CASSQRTSRYTDTQYF. The CDR3 region has the DNA TGTGCCAGCAGCCAGAGGACTAGCAGATACACAGATACGCAGTATTTT.